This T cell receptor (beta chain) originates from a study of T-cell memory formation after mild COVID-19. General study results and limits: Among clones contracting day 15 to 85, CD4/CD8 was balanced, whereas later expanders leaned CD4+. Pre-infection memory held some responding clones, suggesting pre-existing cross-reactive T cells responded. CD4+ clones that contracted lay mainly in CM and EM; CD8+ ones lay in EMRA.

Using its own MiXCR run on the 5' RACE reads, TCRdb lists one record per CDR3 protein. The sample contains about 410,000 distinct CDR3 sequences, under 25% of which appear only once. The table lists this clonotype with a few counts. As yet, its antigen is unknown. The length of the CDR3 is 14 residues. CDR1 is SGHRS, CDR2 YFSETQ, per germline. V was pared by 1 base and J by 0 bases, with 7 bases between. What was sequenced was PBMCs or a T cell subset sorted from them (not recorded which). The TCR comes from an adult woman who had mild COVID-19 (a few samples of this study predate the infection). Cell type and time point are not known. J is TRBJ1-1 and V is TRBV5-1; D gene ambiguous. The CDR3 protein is CASSLYGMNTEAFF. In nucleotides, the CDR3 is TGCGCCAGCAGCTTGTACGGAATGAACACTGAAGCTTTCTTT.